This record concerns one TCR beta chain sequence. This CDR3 has 17 residues. The junction had 11 bases not matched to a gene; V was cut back by 6 bases and J by 1 base. Germline V gives CDR1 MDHEN, CDR2 SYDVKM. The data were taken from a study of blood T cell repertoires in COVID-19. Study-level information: Acute and convalescent COVID-19 specimens originated in the United States, Italy and Spain. Sources were T cells, B-cell-depleted T cells, or PBMCs; the material itself was cDNA or gDNA.

The repertoire was sequenced with immunoSEQ multiplex PCR; TCRdb's copy has only in-frame clones and lacks some. The sample lists 140,000 to 150,000 clones; about 90% were seen once. The rearrangement links TRBV28 to TRBJ1-3; 8 bases align to TRBD1. The TCR was taken from a human donor in a cohort sampled during active COVID-19. The sample was peripheral blood. Written as DNA, the CDR3 is TGTGCCAGCAGGCTCCCTCTGGGACAGGATTCTGGAAACACCATATATTTT. Its protein is CASRLPLGQDSGNTIYF.